Shown below are 32 T cell receptor beta chains from a single sample sequenced in a study of blood T cell repertoires in COVID-19. Clones were sequenced by immunoSEQ multiplex PCR, and TCRdb holds only the in-frame ones, with some missing. The sample includes approximately 240,000 clones, 80% to 90% of them seen just once. The sequenced sample was PBMCs or T cells enriched from blood (not recorded which). These receptors were collected from a woman aged 45-60 years in a cohort exposed to, infected with or recovered from COVID-19 (not recorded which).

For the CDR3, the DNA is TGTGCCAGCAGAGGACTAGCGGGGGTCCCAGATACGCAGTATTTT. As protein: CASRGLAGVPDTQYF. The rearrangement uses TRBV6-5 and TRBJ2-3; TRBD2 matches at 13 bases. The CDR3 runs 15 residues. V shed 6 bases, J shed 4 bases, and the junction held 4 bases outside the gene matches. Germline loops: CDR1 MNHEY, CDR2 SVGAGI.

The chain has TRBV28 and TRBJ1-4; no clear D. Germline lookup yields CDR1 MDHEN and CDR2 SYDVKM. There are 15 residues in the CDR3. The V end lost 6 bases, the J end lost 4 bases, and 15 bases lay between the germline ends. The CDR3 nucleotides read TGTGCCAGCAGAGGTCAGGCGGGTGGTAATGAAAAACTGTTTTTT. This sequence encodes CASRGQAGGNEKLFF.

The chain combines TRBV6-2 or TRBV6-3 with TRBJ2-3; 12 nucleotides match TRBD2. The germline CDR1 and CDR2 sequences are MNHEY and SVGEGT. The CDR3 contains 17 residues. With 2 bases clipped from V and 5 bases from J, the junction kept 8 bases outside the gene matches. CDR3 coding DNA: TGTGCCAGCAGTTACGACCTAGCGGGGGGGCATGGAGATACGCAGTATTTT. It translates to CASSYDLAGGHGDTQYF.

This sequence joins TRBV19 and TRBJ1-5, with D maybe TRBD1 (5 bases). The CDR3 totals 15 residues. Germline loops: CDR1 LNHDA, CDR2 SQIVND (reference sequence). The V gene lost 3 bases and the J gene lost 2 bases, with 11 bases spanning the gap. The CDR3, as DNA: TGTGCCAGTAGTATCTCCAGGGATGGCAATCAGCCCCAGCATTTT. Amino acids: CASSISRDGNQPQHF. The whole variable domain, remainder taken from reference TRBV19 and TRBJ1-5, is DGGITQSPKYLFRKEGQNVTLSCEQNLNHDAMYWYRQDPGQGLRLIYYSQIVNDFQKGDIAEGYSVSREKKESFPLTVTSAQKNPTAFYLCASSISRDGNQPQHFGDGTRLSIL.

The CDR3: CASSSGRGLKGNTIYF. The CDR3 coding sequence is TGTGCCAGCAGCTCCGGAAGGGGATTGAAGGGAAACACCATATATTTT. V usage is TRBV9 and J usage is TRBJ1-3; tentatively, D is TRBD1 (5 bases). V dropped 4 bases and J dropped 4 bases, with 18 bases sitting between them. The CDR3 consists of 16 residues. CDR1 is SGDLS and CDR2 is YYNGEE in the germline V gene.

This clone was seen a handful of times. The V gene is TRBV20-1, the J gene TRBJ2-7, with TRBD2 matching 11 bases. CDR3 length: 14 residues. Germline CDR1 DFQATT, CDR2 SNEGSKA (reference sequence). V was pared by 3 bases and J by 4 bases, with 5 bases of the junction left unmatched. CDR3 bases: TGCAGTGCTAGTCGTCGACTAGCGGGGTACGAGCAGTACTTC. It yields the protein CSASRRLAGYEQYF.

A few counts support this clone. The chain has TRBV2 and TRBJ2-5; 8 bases fit TRBD2. The V segment lost 8 bases and the J segment 1 base; nucleotides outside the gene matches: 3. Looked up from germline, CDR1 is SNHLY and CDR2 is FYNNEI. The CDR3 extends over 13 amino acids. The CDR3 DNA sequence: TGTGCCAGCCAGACTAGCGCCCAAGAGACCCAGTACTTC. It specifies CASQTSAQETQYF.

V is TRBV12-3 or TRBV12-4 and J is TRBJ1-2, with a possible D match to TRBD1 (5 bases). The CDR3 runs to 12 residues. V was cut by 3 bases and J by 13 bases, with 15 bases left in between. As DNA, the CDR3 is TGTGCCAGCAGTTTCCCCGGGGGGGGAGGCACCTTC. Its protein product is CASSFPGGGGTF.

The gene calls are TRBV7-2 and TRBJ2-2; tentatively, D is TRBD2 (5 bases). Germline CDR1 is SGHTA and CDR2 is FQGNSA. V lost 1 base and J 5 bases, leaving 11 bases between the germline ends. The CDR3 sequence is 15 residues long. CDR3 sequence (DNA): TGTGCCAGCAGCTTAGAGGTCAGGAGGACCGGGGAGCTGTTTTTT. Translated: CASSLEVRRTGELFF. The full variable domain, rest sourced from reference TRBV7-2 and TRBJ2-2, is GAGVSQSPSNKVTEKGKDVELRCDPISGHTALYWYRQSLGQGLEFLIYFQGNSAPDKSGLPSDRFSAERTGGSVSTLTIQRTQQEDSAVYLCASSLEVRRTGELFFGEGSRLTVL.

The chain employs TRBV28 and TRBJ1-2, with D perhaps TRBD1 (6 bases). CDR3 length: 12 amino acids. V was trimmed by 7 bases and J by 9 bases, leaving 15 bases between them. The germline CDR1 and CDR2 sequences are MDHEN and SYDVKM. The CDR3 region is CASTISGESYTF. The CDR3 coding sequence is TGTGCCAGCACGATCTCAGGGGAAAGCTACACCTTC.

CDR3 bases: TGCGCCAGCAGCCAAGAGGGCCAGGGCGAGGAGACCCAGTACTTC. Residues: CASSQEGQGEETQYF. The rearrangement links TRBV4-3 to TRBJ2-5; tentative D call: TRBD1 (5 bases). The CDR3 extends over 15 amino acids. V was cut by 0 bases and J by 5 bases, with 13 bases left in between. The germline V gene encodes CDR1 LGHNA and CDR2 YSLEER.

This clone has only a few counts. The rearrangement joins TRBV2 to TRBJ2-1, with 7 bases identical to TRBD2. Germline V CDR1 and CDR2: SNHLY, FYNNEI. The CDR3 is 15 amino acids. The V gene end was trimmed by 10 bases and the J gene end by 4 bases; junction bases not matched to a gene: 13. As DNA, the CDR3 is TGTGCCATCTACCTTGGGGGAGGGGAATACAATGAGCAGTTCTTC. As protein: CAIYLGGGEYNEQFF.

The table lists this clone with a count of one. V usage is TRBV5-6 and J usage is TRBJ1-2; weak D call: TRBD1 (6 bases). The CDR3 has 14 residues. CDR1 SGHDT and CDR2 YYEEEE come from the germline V gene. V gave up 0 bases and J gave up 4 bases, with 10 bases separating them. Here the CDR3 reads CASSLEQGAYGYTF. The CDR3 nucleotides are TGTGCCAGCAGCTTGGAACAGGGAGCCTATGGCTACACCTTC.

The genes are TRBV7-9 and TRBJ2-2, with 8 nucleotides matching TRBD1. Germline V gene sequence: CDR1 SEHNR, CDR2 FQNEAQ (reference sequence). Germline trimming cut 6 bases from V and 6 bases from J; bases unmatched to any gene: 6. The CDR3 has 14 residues. The DNA for the CDR3 is TGTGCCAGCAGGTTATCAGGGGGCGCCGGGGAGCTGTTTTTT. Its translation is CASRLSGGAGELFF.

The chain recombines TRBV18 with TRBJ2-5, with 10 bases lining up with TRBD2. Germline CDR1 KGHSH, CDR2 LQKENI. Trimming at V came to 0 bases and at J to 0 bases, leaving 1 base not matched to a gene. This CDR3 contains 16 residues. The CDR3 coding sequence is TGTGCCAGCTCACCACCAGCGGGGGGGTACCAAGAGACCCAGTACTTC. This codes for CASSPPAGGYQETQYF.

The V call is TRBV19, the J call TRBJ2-1, with 11 bases fitting TRBD1. The V and J ends lost 9 bases and 0 bases, in that order; junction bases with no gene match: 1. The CDR3 length is 14 residues. The V gene's germline CDR1 is LNHDA and CDR2 SQIVND (reference sequence). DNA of the CDR3: TGTGCCAGCGGGACAGGGGGCTCCTACAATGAGCAGTTCTTC. Encoded protein: CASGTGGSYNEQFF.

The rearrangement uses TRBV5-3 and TRBJ2-5, with 16 bases aligning to TRBD2. TRBV5-3 is an ORF; its function is uncertain. Trimming removed 2 bases from V and 3 bases from J; junction bases left unmatched: 13. The CDR3 runs 20 residues. The CDR3 protein is CARSLILGLAGGWKEETQYF. The DNA of the CDR3 is TGTGCCAGAAGCTTAATACTGGGACTAGCGGGGGGGTGGAAAGAAGAGACCCAGTACTTC.

V usage is TRBV12-3 or TRBV12-4 and J usage is TRBJ2-7; D is ambiguous. V lost 0 bases and J lost 5, with 8 bases in between. CDR3 length: 13 residues. CDR3 residues: CASSLARLNEQYF. The CDR3 DNA follows: TGTGCCAGCAGTTTAGCGCGGTTAAACGAGCAGTACTTC.

The chain recombines TRBV4-3 with TRBJ1-4; perhaps TRBD1 as D (6 bases). This CDR3 is 16 amino acids long. V lost 2 bases to trimming and J lost 5 bases, with 15 bases between them. Germline V gene lookup returns CDR1 LGHNA and CDR2 YSLEER. Here the CDR3 reads CASSQYTGRTNEKLFF. The CDR3, as DNA: TGCGCCAGCAGCCAATATACAGGGAGAACGAATGAAAAACTGTTTTTT.

The chain recombines TRBV2 with TRBJ2-4, with 13 bases lining up with TRBD2. CDR3 length: 14 amino acids. The germline V gene has CDR1 SNHLY and CDR2 FYNNEI. Trimming cost V 10 bases and J 6 bases; bases outside gene matches: 6. CDR3 nucleotide sequence: TGTGCCACCAGGACTAGCGGGGGAGGAAACATTCAGTACTTC. Encoded protein: CATRTSGGGNIQYF.

The CDR3 DNA sequence: TGTGCCAGCTCACCATCAAATGAGCAGTTCTTC. This translates into CASSPSNEQFF. This chain connects TRBV18 to TRBJ2-1; D remains ambiguous. Germline lookup yields CDR1 KGHSH and CDR2 LQKENI. V lost 2 bases and J 7 bases, leaving 3 bases between the germline ends. This CDR3 has 11 amino acids. Drawing the rest from reference TRBV18 and TRBJ2-1, the complete variable domain is NAGVMQNPRHLVRRRGQEARLRCSPMKGHSHVYWYRQLPEEGLKFMVYLQKENIIDESGMPKERFSAEFPKEGPSILRIQQVVRGDSAAYFCASSPSNEQFFGPGTRLTVL.

This clone was found a few times. The J gene is TRBJ1-2, the V gene TRBV6-5, with D possibly being TRBD1 (6 bases). CDR3 length: 15 amino acids. The V end lost 6 bases, the J end lost 0 bases, and 14 bases lay between the germline ends. In germline, CDR1 is MNHEY, CDR2 SVGAGI. The CDR3 here is CASRLGDTSNYGYTF. In nucleotides, the CDR3 is TGTGCCAGCAGGCTGGGGGACACCTCTAACTATGGCTACACCTTC.

V gene TRBV5-1 combines with J gene TRBJ1-1, with D unresolved. The CDR3 loop spans 15 amino acids. Germline V lookup: CDR1 SGHRS, CDR2 YFSETQ. Trimming took off 4 bases at V and 0 bases at J, with 13 bases between the two ends. As DNA, the CDR3 is TGCGCCAGCAGCCCGCTACAGATCATGAACACTGAAGCTTTCTTT. Protein: CASSPLQIMNTEAFF.

The V call is TRBV19, the J call TRBJ2-3; 10 bases fit TRBD2. The trim removed 4 bases at V and 2 bases at J, leaving 3 bases unmatched. This CDR3 comprises 15 residues. CDR1 LNHDA and CDR2 SQIVND come from the germline V gene (reference sequence). This chain's CDR3 is CASSSTSGATDTQYF. In DNA, the CDR3 is TGTGCCAGTAGTAGCACTAGCGGGGCCACAGATACGCAGTATTTT.

The chain has TRBV19 and TRBJ2-5, with TRBD2 as a possible D gene (5 bases). The CDR3 covers 15 residues. CDR1 is LNHDA and CDR2 is SQIVND in the germline V gene (reference sequence). V gave up 5 bases and J gave up 4 bases, with 17 bases separating them. The CDR3 coding sequence is TGTGCCAGTAGTGGGTCGAGAGGGCTTACAGAGACCCAGTACTTC. Amino acid sequence: CASSGSRGLTETQYF.

This clone was detected only a few times. The chain combines TRBV30 with TRBJ1-1; D is ambiguous. Deletions cut 4 bases from V and 5 bases from J, with 23 bases between. The length of the CDR3 is 16 residues. Germline CDR1 and CDR2: GTSNPN and SVGIG (reference sequence). This CDR3 is CAWTPRLVPSATEAFF. DNA for the CDR3: TGTGCCTGGACGCCACGTCTTGTTCCGAGCGCGACTGAAGCTTTCTTT.

This sequence joins TRBV7-2 and TRBJ1-5; 7 bases are shared with TRBD1. This CDR3 spans 15 amino acids. V trimming: 5 bases; J trimming: 7 bases; junction bases outside the gene matches: 11. Germline V gene sequence: CDR1 SGHTA, CDR2 FQGNSA. The CDR3 nucleotides are TGTGCCAGCAGCCCAAGGGGGCAAGGGGGACAGCCCCAGCATTTT. Its protein product is CASSPRGQGGQPQHF.

The chain links TRBV5-1 to TRBJ2-1, with TRBD1 as a possible D gene (6 bases). The CDR3 is made up of 15 amino acids. Germline CDR1 SGHRS, CDR2 YFSETQ. With 5 bases removed from V and 6 bases from J, the gap between germline ends came to 18 bases. CDR3 bases: TGCGCCAGCAGACTGACGGACAGTTTAATCAATGAGCAGTTCTTC. Amino acids: CASRLTDSLINEQFF.

V and J are TRBV3-1 (or the pseudogene TRBV3-2) and TRBJ1-4, with TRBD1 matching 8 bases. The CDR3 spans 16 residues. CDR1 and CDR2 from the germline V gene are LGHDT and YNNKEL (reference sequence). V was pared by 2 bases and J by 8 bases, with 10 bases of the junction left unmatched. The CDR3 coding sequence is TGTGCCAGCAGCCAATACTTAGGGACAGGAAGGGAAAAACTGTTTTTT. It is translated as CASSQYLGTGREKLFF.

This clone was seen a handful of times. The V gene is TRBV10-3, the J gene TRBJ1-1; 7 nucleotides agree with TRBD1. The CDR3 has 14 residues. Trimming removed 0 bases from V and 11 bases from J; junction bases left unmatched: 9. CDR1 and CDR2 from the germline V gene are ENHRY and SYGVKD. Here the CDR3 reads CAISESRTGPAAFF. CDR3 DNA: TGTGCCATCAGTGAGTCTAGGACAGGACCGGCGGCTTTCTTT.

The CDR3 DNA reads TGTGCCAGCAGGTCAGGACAGGTTTCTTATTCACCCCTCCACTTT. Protein: CASRSGQVSYSPLHF. This sequence joins TRBV6-5 and TRBJ1-6; 7 nucleotides match TRBD1. Germline V gives CDR1 MNHEY, CDR2 SVGAGI. Trimming removed 6 bases from V and 8 bases from J; junction bases left unmatched: 10. This CDR3 is 15 amino acids long.

V and J are TRBV27 and TRBJ2-1, with D perhaps matching TRBD1 (6 bases). V was shortened by 1 base and J by 12 bases, with 13 bases between the two germline ends. The CDR3 covers 13 residues. Germline V CDR1 and CDR2: MNHEY, SMNVEV (reference sequence). In DNA form, the CDR3 reads TGTGCCAGCAGTTTATTTTATCAGGGGAGGCAGTTCTTC. Its translation is CASSLFYQGRQFF.